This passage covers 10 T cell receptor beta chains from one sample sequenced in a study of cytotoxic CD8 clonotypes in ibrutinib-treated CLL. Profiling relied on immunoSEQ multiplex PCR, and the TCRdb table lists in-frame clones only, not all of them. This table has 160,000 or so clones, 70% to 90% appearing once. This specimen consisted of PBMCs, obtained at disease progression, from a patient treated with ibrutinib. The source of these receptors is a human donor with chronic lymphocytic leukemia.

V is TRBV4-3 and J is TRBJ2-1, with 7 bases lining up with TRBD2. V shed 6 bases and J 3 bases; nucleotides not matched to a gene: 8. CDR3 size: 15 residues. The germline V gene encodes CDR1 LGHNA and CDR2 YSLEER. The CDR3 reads CASSPGEGFYNEQFF. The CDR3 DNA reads TGCGCCAGCAGTCCGGGGGAGGGCTTCTACAATGAGCAGTTCTTC.

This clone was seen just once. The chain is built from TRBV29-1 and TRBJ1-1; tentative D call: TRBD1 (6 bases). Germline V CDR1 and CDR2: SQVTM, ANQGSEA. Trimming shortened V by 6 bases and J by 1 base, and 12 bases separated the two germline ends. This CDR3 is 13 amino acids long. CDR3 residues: CSVRRTENTEAFF. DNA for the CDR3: TGCAGCGTCAGAAGGACAGAGAACACTGAAGCTTTCTTT. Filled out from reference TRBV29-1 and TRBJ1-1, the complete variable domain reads SAVISQKPSRDICQRGTSLTIQCQVDSQVTMMFWYRQQPGQSLTLIATANQGSEATYESGFVIDKFPISRPNLTFSTLTVSNMSPEDSSIYLCSVRRTENTEAFFGQGTRLTVV.

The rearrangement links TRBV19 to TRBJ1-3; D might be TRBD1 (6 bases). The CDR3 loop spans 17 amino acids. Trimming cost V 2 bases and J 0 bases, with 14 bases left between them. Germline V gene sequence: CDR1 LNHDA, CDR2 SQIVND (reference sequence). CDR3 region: CASSISGTPNSGNTIYF. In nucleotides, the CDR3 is TGTGCCAGTAGTATAAGCGGGACACCGAACTCTGGAAACACCATATATTTT.

CDR3 loop: CASSLVAGVDGTGELFF. Here the CDR3 DNA reads TGTGCCAGCAGCTTAGTGGCAGGGGTCGACGGCACCGGGGAGCTGTTTTTT. V gene TRBV7-6 combines with J gene TRBJ2-2; TRBD1 is a possible D gene (6 bases). The CDR3 covers 17 residues. V lost 1 base to trimming and J lost 4 bases, with 16 bases between them. The germline CDR1 and CDR2 sequences are SGHVS and FNYEAQ.

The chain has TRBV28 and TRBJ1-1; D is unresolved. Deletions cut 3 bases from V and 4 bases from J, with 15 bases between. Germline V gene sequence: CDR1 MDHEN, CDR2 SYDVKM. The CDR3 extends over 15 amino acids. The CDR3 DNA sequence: TGTGCCAGCAGTTTTCGTCCGGGTAGGGTCACTGAAGCTTTCTTT. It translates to CASSFRPGRVTEAFF. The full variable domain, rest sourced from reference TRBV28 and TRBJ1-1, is DVKVTQSSRYLVKRTGEKVFLECVQDMDHENMFWYRQDPGLGLRLIYFSYDVKMKEKGDIPEGYSVSREKKERFSLILESASTNQTSMYLCASSFRPGRVTEAFFGQGTRLTVV.

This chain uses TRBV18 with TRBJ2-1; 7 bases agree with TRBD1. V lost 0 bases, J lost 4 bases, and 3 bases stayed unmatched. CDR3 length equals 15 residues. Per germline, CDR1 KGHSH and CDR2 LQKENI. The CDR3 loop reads CASSPPGQIYNEQFF. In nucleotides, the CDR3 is TGTGCCAGCTCACCACCGGGACAGATTTACAATGAGCAGTTCTTC.

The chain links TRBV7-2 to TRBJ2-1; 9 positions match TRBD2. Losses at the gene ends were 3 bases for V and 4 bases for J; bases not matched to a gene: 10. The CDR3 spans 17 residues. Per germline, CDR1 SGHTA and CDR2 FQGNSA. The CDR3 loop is CASSLISGSLSYNEQFF. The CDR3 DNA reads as TGTGCCAGCAGCTTGATTAGCGGGAGTCTATCTTACAATGAGCAGTTCTTC.

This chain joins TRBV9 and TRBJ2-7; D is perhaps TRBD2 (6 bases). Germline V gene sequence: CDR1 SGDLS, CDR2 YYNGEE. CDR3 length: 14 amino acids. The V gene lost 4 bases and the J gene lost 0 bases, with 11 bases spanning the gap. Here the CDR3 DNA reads TGTGCCAGCAGCCCCGGGGAGGACTCCTACGAGCAGTACTTC. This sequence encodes CASSPGEDSYEQYF.

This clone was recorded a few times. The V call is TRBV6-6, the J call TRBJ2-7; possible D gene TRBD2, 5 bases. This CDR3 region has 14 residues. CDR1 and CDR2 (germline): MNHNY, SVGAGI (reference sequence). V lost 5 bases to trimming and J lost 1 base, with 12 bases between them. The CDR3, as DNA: TGTGCCAGCAGTGACTTCCCGGGATCCTACGAGCAGTACTTC. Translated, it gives CASSDFPGSYEQYF.

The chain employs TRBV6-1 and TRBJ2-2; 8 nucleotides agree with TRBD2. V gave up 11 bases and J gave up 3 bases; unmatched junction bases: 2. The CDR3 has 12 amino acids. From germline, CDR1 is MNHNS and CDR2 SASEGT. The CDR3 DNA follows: TGTGCCCGGGGGGGGGACACCGGGGAGCTGTTTTTT. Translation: CARGGDTGELFF.